A selection of T cell receptor beta chains follows, all from one sample in a study of blood T cell repertoires in COVID-19. Clones were sequenced by immunoSEQ multiplex PCR, and TCRdb holds only the in-frame ones, with some missing. The table lists 250,000 to 350,000 clones, about four fifths of them singletons. Input material: peripheral blood. The receptors were sampled from a human donor with COVID-19, enrolled during active disease. The donor label of this sample is uncertain. CDR3s include the opening cysteine and the closing phenylalanine or tryptophan. A D gene is named only where the DNA matches it firmly. Size is omitted from some rows. Given values are once, few, many or a class for expanded clones.

v_call: TRBV19
d_call: .
clone_size: few
j_call: TRBJ1-4
cdr3_aa: CASSSRPTRGTNEKLFF
cdr3_nt: TGTGCCAGTAGTAGCCGGCCAACTCGGGGGACTAATGAAAAACTGTTTTTT

v_call: TRBV3-1/TRBV3-2
d_call: TRBD2
clone_size: .
j_call: TRBJ2-3
cdr3_aa: CASSQGTSGTITDTQYF
cdr3_nt: TGTGCCAGCAGCCAAGGGACTAGCGGGACTATAACAGATACGCAGTATTTT

v_call: TRBV9
d_call: .
clone_size: .
j_call: TRBJ1-1
cdr3_aa: CASSVALGRDTEAFF
cdr3_nt: TGTGCCAGCAGCGTAGCTTTGGGGAGGGACACTGAAGCTTTCTTT

v_call: TRBV5-4
d_call: .
clone_size: .
j_call: TRBJ2-1
cdr3_aa: CASSLDLGARGNEQFF
cdr3_nt: TGTGCCAGCAGCTTGGATTTAGGGGCCCGAGGCAATGAGCAGTTCTTC

v_call: TRBV30
d_call: .
clone_size: .
j_call: TRBJ1-4
cdr3_aa: CAWSVSIGGTNEKLFF
cdr3_nt: TGTGCCTGGAGTGTCAGCATCGGGGGGACTAATGAAAAACTGTTTTTT

v_call: TRBV9
d_call: .
clone_size: .
j_call: TRBJ2-7
cdr3_aa: CASSEGGGPEQYF
cdr3_nt: TGTGCCAGCAGCGAGGGGGGGGGCCCCGAGCAGTACTTC

v_call: TRBV6-5
d_call: .
clone_size: .
j_call: TRBJ1-1
cdr3_aa: CASRTDHNTEAFF
cdr3_nt: TGTGCCAGCAGAACAGATCATAACACTGAAGCTTTCTTT

v_call: TRBV2
d_call: TRBD2
clone_size: few
j_call: TRBJ2-2
cdr3_aa: CASRLAGGAGELFF
cdr3_nt: TGTGCCAGCCGACTAGCGGGAGGGGCCGGGGAGCTGTTTTTT

v_call: TRBV7-3
d_call: TRBD1
clone_size: .
j_call: TRBJ2-2
cdr3_aa: CASSSGRGRDRELFF
cdr3_nt: TGTGCCAGCAGTTCTGGCAGGGGGCGCGACCGGGAGCTGTTTTTT

v_call: TRBV6-5
d_call: TRBD1
clone_size: .
j_call: TRBJ1-1
cdr3_aa: CASSPRTGRDEAFF
cdr3_nt: TGTGCCAGCAGTCCCCGGACAGGGAGAGATGAAGCTTTCTTT

v_call: TRBV19
d_call: TRBD2
clone_size: .
j_call: TRBJ2-1
cdr3_aa: CASSMMVGGLGLIYNEQFF
cdr3_nt: TGTGCCAGTAGTATGATGGTGGGAGGGCTAGGACTGATATACAATGAGCAGTTCTTC

v_call: TRBV5-1
d_call: .
clone_size: .
j_call: TRBJ2-3
cdr3_aa: CASSLGGPRLDTQYF
cdr3_nt: TGCGCCAGCAGCTTGGGAGGGCCTAGGTTGGATACGCAGTATTTT

v_call: TRBV6-5
d_call: .
clone_size: .
j_call: TRBJ2-1
cdr3_aa: CASSLTSPGYNEQFF
cdr3_nt: TGTGCCAGCAGCCTCACTAGCCCAGGATACAATGAGCAGTTCTTC

v_call: TRBV7-2
d_call: TRBD1
clone_size: .
j_call: TRBJ2-7
cdr3_aa: CASSLGDRPYEQYF
cdr3_nt: TGTGCCAGCAGCTTAGGGGACAGGCCCTACGAGCAGTACTTC

v_call: TRBV5-5
d_call: .
clone_size: .
j_call: TRBJ1-3
cdr3_aa: CASSFSAGAGNTIYF
cdr3_nt: TGTGCCAGCAGCTTTAGTGCAGGGGCTGGAAACACCATATATTTT

v_call: TRBV11-2
d_call: TRBD1
clone_size: .
j_call: TRBJ2-5
cdr3_aa: CASSPTGGVETQYF
cdr3_nt: TGTGCCAGCAGTCCGACAGGGGGCGTAGAGACCCAGTACTTC

v_call: TRBV3-1/TRBV3-2
d_call: .
clone_size: .
j_call: TRBJ1-5
cdr3_aa: CASRTGHFSNQPQHF
cdr3_nt: TGTGCCAGCAGAACCGGACACTTTAGCAATCAGCCCCAGCATTTT

v_call: TRBV10-3
d_call: TRBD1
clone_size: .
j_call: TRBJ1-2
cdr3_aa: CAISVSQGDAGYTF
cdr3_nt: TGTGCCATCAGTGTTTCCCAGGGGGATGCAGGCTACACCTTC

v_call: TRBV5-1
d_call: TRBD2
clone_size: .
j_call: TRBJ2-3
cdr3_aa: CASSLDSGRGSIAQYF
cdr3_nt: TGCGCCAGCAGCTTGGATAGCGGGAGAGGTTCCATCGCGCAGTATTTT

v_call: TRBV19
d_call: .
clone_size: .
j_call: TRBJ1-5
cdr3_aa: CASSSGLSDQDQPQHF
cdr3_nt: TGTGCCAGTAGTTCGGGACTCTCGGACCAGGATCAGCCCCAGCATTTT

v_call: TRBV7-2
d_call: .
clone_size: .
j_call: TRBJ2-7
cdr3_aa: CASSPRPYEQYF
cdr3_nt: TGTGCCAGCAGTCCGAGGCCGTACGAGCAGTACTTC

v_call: TRBV6-6
d_call: TRBD1
clone_size: .
j_call: TRBJ1-5
cdr3_aa: CASSSTGRDQPQHF
cdr3_nt: TGTGCCAGCAGTTCGACAGGGCGGGATCAGCCCCAGCATTTT

v_call: TRBV2
d_call: .
clone_size: .
j_call: TRBJ1-5
cdr3_aa: CASSEDGSEQGPIEPQHF
cdr3_nt: TGTGCCAGCAGTGAAGACGGTTCGGAACAGGGCCCTATAGAGCCCCAGCATTTT

v_call: TRBV13
d_call: .
clone_size: .
j_call: TRBJ2-2
cdr3_aa: CASSLVGANTGELFF
cdr3_nt: TGTGCCAGCAGTTTAGTCGGAGCGAACACCGGGGAGCTGTTTTTT

v_call: TRBV3-1/TRBV3-2
d_call: TRBD2
clone_size: .
j_call: TRBJ2-5
cdr3_aa: CASSLTPGLAGQTQYF
cdr3_nt: TGTGCCAGCAGCCTTACTCCGGGACTAGCGGGACAGACCCAGTACTTC

v_call: TRBV6-4
d_call: .
clone_size: .
j_call: TRBJ1-3
cdr3_aa: CASSDLLDGDSGNTIYF
cdr3_nt: TGTGCCAGCAGTGACCTTCTAGACGGGGACTCTGGAAACACCATATATTTT

v_call: TRBV7-2
d_call: TRBD2
clone_size: .
j_call: TRBJ2-7
cdr3_aa: CASSSPGLPSEQYF
cdr3_nt: TGTGCCAGCAGCTCCCCGGGACTACCCTCCGAGCAGTACTTC

v_call: TRBV4-1
d_call: .
clone_size: .
j_call: TRBJ2-1
cdr3_aa: CASSHTSNRYNEQFF
cdr3_nt: TGCGCCAGCAGCCATACTAGCAATCGCTACAATGAGCAGTTCTTC

v_call: TRBV19
d_call: TRBD1
clone_size: .
j_call: TRBJ1-2
cdr3_aa: CATQYGRGSGYTF
cdr3_nt: TGTGCCACCCAATACGGCAGGGGGTCTGGCTACACCTTC

v_call: TRBV30
d_call: .
clone_size: .
j_call: TRBJ1-5
cdr3_aa: CAWSVGRFNQPQHF
cdr3_nt: TGTGCCTGGAGTGTCGGCAGGTTCAATCAGCCCCAGCATTTT

v_call: TRBV5-1
d_call: .
clone_size: .
j_call: TRBJ1-6
cdr3_aa: CASSLEVGSPLHF
cdr3_nt: TGCGCCAGCAGCTTGGAAGTCGGTTCACCCCTCCACTTT

v_call: TRBV11-2
d_call: .
clone_size: many
j_call: TRBJ2-2
cdr3_aa: CASSLDRLAAGELFF
cdr3_nt: TGTGCCAGCAGCTTAGATCGCCTCGCGGCCGGGGAGCTGTTTTTT

v_call: TRBV19
d_call: TRBD1
clone_size: .
j_call: TRBJ1-2
cdr3_aa: CASSTGQGASGYTF
cdr3_nt: TGTGCCAGTAGTACTGGACAGGGGGCCTCTGGCTACACCTTC

v_call: TRBV30
d_call: TRBD1
clone_size: .
j_call: TRBJ1-2
cdr3_aa: CAWSDRGSGYTF
cdr3_nt: TGTGCCTGGAGTGACAGGGGGAGTGGCTACACCTTC

v_call: TRBV18
d_call: .
clone_size: .
j_call: TRBJ1-3
cdr3_aa: CASSQAASGGNTIYF
cdr3_nt: TGTGCCAGCTCACAGGCGGCCTCGGGTGGAAACACCATATATTTT

v_call: TRBV28
d_call: TRBD2
clone_size: once
j_call: TRBJ2-7
cdr3_aa: CASSTSAGGGTWTYEQYF
cdr3_nt: TGTGCCAGCAGCACCTCAGCGGGAGGGGGTACCTGGACCTACGAGCAGTACTTC

v_call: TRBV29-1
d_call: TRBD1
clone_size: .
j_call: TRBJ2-7
cdr3_aa: CSVESGQDPYEQYF
cdr3_nt: TGCAGCGTTGAATCGGGACAGGACCCCTACGAGCAGTACTTC

v_call: TRBV21-1
d_call: .
clone_size: once
j_call: TRBJ1-3
cdr3_aa: CASSSRDRGILSTGNTIYF
cdr3_nt: TGTGCCAGCAGCTCCCGGGACAGGGGAATTTTATCGACGGGAAACACCATATATTTT

v_call: TRBV10-3
d_call: TRBD1
clone_size: .
j_call: TRBJ1-2
cdr3_aa: CAIRDRANYGYTF
cdr3_nt: TGTGCCATCAGGGACAGGGCTAACTATGGCTACACCTTC

v_call: TRBV4-1
d_call: TRBD2
clone_size: .
j_call: TRBJ2-3
cdr3_aa: CASSRGLAGGPPDTQYF
cdr3_nt: TGCGCCAGCAGCCGGGGACTAGCGGGAGGGCCGCCGGATACGCAGTATTTT

v_call: TRBV2
d_call: .
clone_size: .
j_call: TRBJ2-1
cdr3_aa: CASSTGLYYNEQFF
cdr3_nt: TGTGCCAGCAGTACGGGACTTTACTACAATGAGCAGTTCTTC

v_call: TRBV10-3
d_call: TRBD1
clone_size: .
j_call: TRBJ1-1
cdr3_aa: CATEPGQGIEAFF
cdr3_nt: TGTGCCACCGAACCGGGACAGGGAATTGAAGCTTTCTTT

v_call: TRBV4-2
d_call: .
clone_size: .
j_call: TRBJ2-7
cdr3_aa: CASSQEASGAPYEQYF
cdr3_nt: TGTGCCAGCAGCCAAGAGGCTAGTGGTGCCCCCTACGAGCAGTACTTC

v_call: TRBV5-3
d_call: .
clone_size: .
j_call: TRBJ2-3
cdr3_aa: CARSLAKGRRRREPDTQYF
cdr3_nt: TGTGCCAGAAGCTTGGCCAAGGGTCGTAGGCGGCGGGAACCAGATACGCAGTATTTT

v_call: TRBV9
d_call: TRBD2
clone_size: .
j_call: TRBJ2-1
cdr3_aa: CASSVGSGDSYNEQFF
cdr3_nt: TGTGCCAGCAGCGTAGGGAGCGGGGACTCCTACAATGAGCAGTTCTTC

v_call: TRBV9
d_call: TRBD1
clone_size: .
j_call: TRBJ2-2
cdr3_aa: CASSTRQGREGHGELFF
cdr3_nt: TGTGCCAGCAGCACCAGACAGGGACGAGAGGGGCACGGGGAGCTGTTTTTT

v_call: TRBV15
d_call: .
clone_size: .
j_call: TRBJ2-3
cdr3_aa: CATSRGGFTDTQYF
cdr3_nt: TGTGCCACCAGCAGGGGCGGGTTCACAGATACGCAGTATTTT

v_call: TRBV28
d_call: TRBD2
clone_size: .
j_call: TRBJ2-1
cdr3_aa: CASSLLALAGGRNEQFF
cdr3_nt: TGTGCCAGCAGTTTATTGGCTCTAGCGGGAGGTCGGAATGAGCAGTTCTTC

v_call: TRBV19
d_call: TRBD1
clone_size: .
j_call: TRBJ1-6
cdr3_aa: CASSSGTGGNSPLHF
cdr3_nt: TGTGCCAGTAGTTCCGGGACAGGCGGTAATTCACCCCTCCACTTT

v_call: TRBV30
d_call: TRBD1
clone_size: .
j_call: TRBJ1-5
cdr3_aa: CAWRLQGGNSNQPQHF
cdr3_nt: TGTGCCTGGAGACTACAGGGGGGAAATAGCAATCAGCCCCAGCATTTT

v_call: TRBV9
d_call: .
clone_size: .
j_call: TRBJ2-5
cdr3_aa: CASSVDAGLTQETQYF
cdr3_nt: TGTGCCAGCAGCGTAGATGCGGGACTCACCCAAGAGACCCAGTACTTC

v_call: TRBV6-5
d_call: TRBD1
clone_size: .
j_call: TRBJ1-1
cdr3_aa: CASSYSLTGEGTEAFF
cdr3_nt: TGTGCCAGCAGTTACTCCCTGACAGGGGAGGGCACTGAAGCTTTCTTT

v_call: TRBV7-3
d_call: .
clone_size: .
j_call: TRBJ1-5
cdr3_aa: CASMPPWGGQPQHF
cdr3_nt: TGTGCCAGCATGCCGCCTTGGGGCGGTCAGCCCCAGCATTTT

v_call: TRBV7-3
d_call: TRBD2
clone_size: .
j_call: TRBJ2-2
cdr3_aa: CASSLSGRSNTGELFF
cdr3_nt: TGTGCCAGCAGCTTGTCCGGGAGGTCGAACACCGGGGAGCTGTTTTTT

v_call: TRBV29-1
d_call: .
clone_size: .
j_call: TRBJ2-5
cdr3_aa: CSVTPRTEETQYF
cdr3_nt: TGCAGCGTTACCCCCCGGACAGAAGAGACCCAGTACTTC

v_call: TRBV6-6
d_call: TRBD2
clone_size: .
j_call: TRBJ2-3
cdr3_aa: CASTPGGLNTQYF
cdr3_nt: TGTGCCAGCACCCCGGGGGGGCTGAATACGCAGTATTTT

v_call: TRBV15
d_call: .
clone_size: .
j_call: TRBJ2-1
cdr3_aa: CATSRDLGGEQFF
cdr3_nt: TGTGCCACCAGCAGAGATCTCGGGGGTGAGCAGTTCTTC

v_call: TRBV2
d_call: .
clone_size: .
j_call: TRBJ2-7
cdr3_aa: CASSPERTVGEQYF
cdr3_nt: TGTGCCAGCAGCCCCGAACGCACCGTCGGCGAGCAGTACTTC